What follows is one T cell receptor beta chain and its context. V was trimmed by 1 base and J by 6 bases, leaving 14 bases between them. CDR1 SGHRS and CDR2 YFSETQ come from the germline V gene. The CDR3 covers 15 residues. The TCRbeta library incorporated unique molecular identifiers. TCRdb recomputed calls from the PCR reads with MiXCR, one row per CDR3 protein. The sample carries about a million distinct CDR3 sequences, 25% to 35% recorded once. This sample was taken from a study of T-cell reconstitution after alpha-beta-depleted transplantation in children. This material consisted of PBMCs, mostly from graft donor cells, taken 360 days after TCRalphabeta/CD19-depleted stem cell transplant. The chain is built from TRBV5-1 and TRBJ2-1; D is unresolved. The sequence was collected from a boy in the first two years of life who had a stem cell transplant for SCID, so the T cells may come from the graft donor. The CDR3 DNA reads as TGCGCCAGCAGCTTGACAGTCCCAAACCCCAATGAGCAGTTCTTC. This encodes CASSLTVPNPNEQFF.